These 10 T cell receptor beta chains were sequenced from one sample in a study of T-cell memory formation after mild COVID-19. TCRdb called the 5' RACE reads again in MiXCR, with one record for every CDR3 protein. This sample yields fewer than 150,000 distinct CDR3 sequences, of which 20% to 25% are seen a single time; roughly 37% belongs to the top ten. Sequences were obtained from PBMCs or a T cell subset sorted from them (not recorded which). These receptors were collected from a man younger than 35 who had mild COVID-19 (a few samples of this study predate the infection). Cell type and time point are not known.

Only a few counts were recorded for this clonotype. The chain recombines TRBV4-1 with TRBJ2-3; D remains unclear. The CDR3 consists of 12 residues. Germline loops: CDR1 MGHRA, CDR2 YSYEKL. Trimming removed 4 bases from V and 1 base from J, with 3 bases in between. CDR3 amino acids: CASSLRTDTQYF. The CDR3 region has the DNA TGCGCCAGCAGCCTCCGCACAGATACGCAGTATTTT.

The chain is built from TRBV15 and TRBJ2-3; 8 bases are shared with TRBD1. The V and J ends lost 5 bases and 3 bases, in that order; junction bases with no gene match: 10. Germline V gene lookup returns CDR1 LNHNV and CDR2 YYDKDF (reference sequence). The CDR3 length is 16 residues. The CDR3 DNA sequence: TGTGCCACCAGCCTAGGAGGACAGGGAGGTACAGATACGCAGTATTTT. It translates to CATSLGGQGGTDTQYF. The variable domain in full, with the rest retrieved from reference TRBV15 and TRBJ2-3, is DAMVIQNPRYQVTQFGKPVTLSCSQTLNHNVMYWYQQKSSQAPKLLFHYYDKDFNNEADTPDNFQSRRPNTSFCFLDIRSPGLGDTAMYLCATSLGGQGGTDTQYFGPGTRLTVL.

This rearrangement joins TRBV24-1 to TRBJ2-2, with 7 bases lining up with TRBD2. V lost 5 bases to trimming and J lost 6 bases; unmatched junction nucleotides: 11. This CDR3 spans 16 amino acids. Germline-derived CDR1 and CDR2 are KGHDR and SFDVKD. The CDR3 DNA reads TGTGCCACCAGTGCCCTGGGGGGGGTCGCGGCCGGGGAGCTGTTTTTT. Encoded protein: CATSALGGVAAGELFF.

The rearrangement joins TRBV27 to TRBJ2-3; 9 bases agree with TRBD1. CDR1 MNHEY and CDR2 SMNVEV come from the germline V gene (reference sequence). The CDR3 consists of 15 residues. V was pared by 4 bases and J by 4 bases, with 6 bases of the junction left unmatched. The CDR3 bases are TGTGCCAGCAGTTGGGGGACAGGGTTCGCAGATACGCAGTATTTT. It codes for CASSWGTGFADTQYF.

The CDR3 DNA reads as TGCGCCAGCAGCCTACAGACTCCCGTGGGGGAGCAGTTCTTC. Translation gives CASSLQTPVGEQFF. The chain joins TRBV5-1 to TRBJ2-1; D remains unclear. From germline, CDR1 is SGHRS and CDR2 YFSETQ. CDR3 length equals 14 residues. V was trimmed by 4 bases and J by 10 bases, leaving 18 bases between them.

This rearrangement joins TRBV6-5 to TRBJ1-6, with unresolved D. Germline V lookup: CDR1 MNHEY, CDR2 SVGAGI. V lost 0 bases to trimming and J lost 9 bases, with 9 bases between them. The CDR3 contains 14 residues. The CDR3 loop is CASSYSSEVSPLHF. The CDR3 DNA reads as TGTGCCAGCAGTTACTCCTCGGAGGTTTCACCCCTCCACTTT.

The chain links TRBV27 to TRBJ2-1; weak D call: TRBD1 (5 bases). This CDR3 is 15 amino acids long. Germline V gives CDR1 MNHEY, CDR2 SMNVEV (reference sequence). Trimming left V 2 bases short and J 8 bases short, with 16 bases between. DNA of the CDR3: TGTGCCAGCAGTTTAGCAGGGTCCTCCGTTGATGAGCAGTTCTTC. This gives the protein CASSLAGSSVDEQFF.

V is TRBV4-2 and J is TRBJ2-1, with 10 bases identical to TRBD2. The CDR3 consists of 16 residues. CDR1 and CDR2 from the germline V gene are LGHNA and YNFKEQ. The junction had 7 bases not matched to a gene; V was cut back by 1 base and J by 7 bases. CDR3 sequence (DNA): TGTGCCAGCAGCCAAGCCCCCAGCGGGGGGGCGAATGAGCAGTTCTTC. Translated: CASSQAPSGGANEQFF.

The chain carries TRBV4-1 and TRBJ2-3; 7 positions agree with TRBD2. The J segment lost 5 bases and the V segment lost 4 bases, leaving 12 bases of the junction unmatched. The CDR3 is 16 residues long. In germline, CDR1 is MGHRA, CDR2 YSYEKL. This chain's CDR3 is CASSPWGGGSEDTQYF. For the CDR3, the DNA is TGCGCCAGCAGCCCATGGGGTGGCGGGAGTGAAGATACGCAGTATTTT.

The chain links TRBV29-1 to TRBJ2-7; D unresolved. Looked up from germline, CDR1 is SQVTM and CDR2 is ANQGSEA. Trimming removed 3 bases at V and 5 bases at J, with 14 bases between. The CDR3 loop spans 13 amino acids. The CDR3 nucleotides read TGCAGCGTTGAGTTTCACGTTAGAAACGAGCAGTACTTC. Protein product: CSVEFHVRNEQYF.